One and the same sample provided the 4 T cell receptor beta chains below, sequenced in a study. TCRdb itself ran the RT-PCR reads through MiXCR, one entry per CDR3 protein. The sample has 650,000 to 800,000 distinct CDR3 sequences, approximately 15% seen once. Sequencing was done on a sample of memory CD4+ T cells from blood. The receptors were gathered from a female donor in good health, serving as a healthy control.

This clonotype was seen repeatedly, ten times or more. This rearrangement joins TRBV6-2 or TRBV6-3 to TRBJ1-5; the match to TRBD1 covers 8 bases. The CDR3 covers 14 residues. Trimming took 5 bases from V and 4 from J; bases not matched to a gene: 4. The germline gives CDR1 MNHEY, CDR2 SVGEGT. This CDR3 is CASSPGQVNQPQHF. The CDR3, as DNA: TGTGCCAGCAGTCCGGGACAGGTTAATCAGCCCCAGCATTTT.

This clonotype occurred many times. The genes are TRBV6-5 and TRBJ2-5; no reliable D call. The CDR3 is made up of 16 amino acids. V was cut by 0 bases and J by 1 base, with 12 bases left in between. Germline V CDR1 and CDR2: MNHEY, SVGAGI. The CDR3 nucleotides are TGTGCCAGCAGTTACTCGAGACCGGGCTTCCAAGAGACCCAGTACTTC. Translated, it gives CASSYSRPGFQETQYF.

V and J are TRBV20-1 and TRBJ2-6, with D perhaps TRBD1 or TRBD2 (6 bases each). V shed 6 bases and J shed 4 bases, with 13 bases lying between them. The CDR3 totals 14 residues. The germline CDR1 and CDR2 sequences are DFQATT and SNEGSKA (reference sequence). CDR3 sequence: CSAEGVLGANVLTF. The CDR3 DNA follows: TGCAGTGCGGAGGGGGTGTTGGGGGCCAACGTCCTGACTTTC.

The chain recombines TRBV3-1 with TRBJ2-7; a weak D match, TRBD2 (6 bases). V was shortened by 1 base and J by 6 bases, with 16 bases between the two germline ends. The CDR3 contains 15 residues. Germline V gives CDR1 LGHDT, CDR2 YNNKEL (reference sequence). The CDR3 region is CASSQVSGGFVEQYF. The CDR3 DNA sequence: TGTGCCAGCAGCCAAGTTTCAGGAGGGTTTGTCGAGCAGTACTTC.